The 8 T cell receptor beta chains presented below share a single source sample, sequenced in a study of blood T cells in healthy people across ages. A second PCR of roughly 7 to 11 cycles used a sample-barcoded 5' primer and a J-beta primer mix. Via MiXCR, TCRdb re-called the 5' RACE reads, giving one row per CDR3 protein. The sample has around 990,000 distinct CDR3 sequences, roughly two fifths seen once. Sequencing was carried out using blood. The receptors here all came from a man younger than 35 in good health.

The V and J genes are TRBV4-3 and TRBJ1-2; D unresolved. The CDR3 is 16 residues long. V shed 1 base and J shed 4 bases, with 16 bases lying between them. Germline V gives CDR1 LGHNA, CDR2 YSLEER. The CDR3 DNA follows: TGCGCCAGCAGCCAAGTCGTCTCAGGCGATTTCTATGGCTACACCTTC. This gives the protein CASSQVVSGDFYGYTF.

Only a few counts were recorded for this clonotype. A read error is possible here, since a much larger clone lies one base away. The chain uses TRBV5-1 and TRBJ2-5; 8 bases align to TRBD2. The J call may be mistaken, given a closer DNA end match to TRBJ2-1. CDR3 length: 17 amino acids. The germline gives CDR1 SGHRS, CDR2 YFSETQ. CDR3 DNA sequence: TGCGCCAGCAGCTTCGAACGGGGGGGAACGTACCAAGAGACCCAGTTCTTC. As protein: CASSFERGGTYQETQFF.

In its sample, this clonotype was seen many times. The V gene is TRBV20-1, the J gene TRBJ2-3; 8 bases are shared with TRBD1. Losses at the gene ends were 1 base for V and 9 bases for J; bases not matched to a gene: 9. The CDR3 length is 14 residues. CDR1 and CDR2 from the germline V gene are DFQATT and SNEGSKA (reference sequence). Here the CDR3 reads CSARGGQEGLTQYF. The CDR3 DNA reads as TGCAGTGCTAGAGGGGGACAGGAGGGATTAACGCAGTATTTT.

The count of this clonotype is one. Just one base apart from a much larger clone, this may be a read error. The chain uses TRBV25-1 and TRBJ1-2; tentative D call: TRBD1 (5 bases). The CDR3 loop spans 15 amino acids. CDR1 and CDR2 (germline): MGHDK, SYGVNS. V lost 1 base, J lost 3 bases, and 12 bases lay in between. CDR3 nucleotides: TGTGCCAGCAGTGAATCCACAGGCCACCACTATGGCTACACCTTC. Its protein product is CASSESTGHHYGYTF.

This chain uses TRBV7-2 with TRBJ2-1; 12 bases are a match to TRBD2. The DNA end is more similar to TRBJ2-7, so the J call may be wrong. This CDR3 is built from 17 residues. The germline V gene encodes CDR1 SGHTA and CDR2 FQGNSA. The CDR3 reads CASSRLAGAGTYNEQYF. CDR3 DNA sequence: TGTGCCAGCAGTCGACTAGCGGGGGCCGGAACCTACAATGAGCAGTACTTC.

In nucleotides, the CDR3 is TGCGCCAGCAGACGGGGGGGGAATGTGAACACTGAAGCTTTCTTT. This translates into CASRRGGNVNTEAFF. The rearrangement joins TRBV5-1 to TRBJ1-1; weak D call: TRBD1 (5 bases). V lost 5 bases and J lost 0, with 14 bases in between. CDR1 is SGHRS, CDR2 YFSETQ, per germline. This CDR3 region has 15 residues.

The rearrangement uses TRBV7-2 and TRBJ1-2, with 7 bases lining up with TRBD1. The ends lost 4 bases at V and 2 bases at J; junction bases unmatched: 4. Germline lookup yields CDR1 SGHTA and CDR2 FQGNSA. The CDR3 length is 14 residues. CDR3 sequence: CASSWGDSNYGYTF. Written as DNA, the CDR3 is TGTGCCAGCAGCTGGGGGGACAGCAACTATGGCTACACCTTC.

The chain recombines TRBV10-3 with TRBJ1-4; 7 bases line up with TRBD1. Trimming removed 0 bases from V and 0 bases from J; junction bases left unmatched: 4. Germline V gene sequence: CDR1 ENHRY, CDR2 SYGVKD. CDR3 size: 17 residues. In DNA, the CDR3 is TGTGCCATCAGTGAGTCCAGGGGGGGAACAACTAATGAAAAACTGTTTTTT. Translated: CAISESRGGTTNEKLFF.